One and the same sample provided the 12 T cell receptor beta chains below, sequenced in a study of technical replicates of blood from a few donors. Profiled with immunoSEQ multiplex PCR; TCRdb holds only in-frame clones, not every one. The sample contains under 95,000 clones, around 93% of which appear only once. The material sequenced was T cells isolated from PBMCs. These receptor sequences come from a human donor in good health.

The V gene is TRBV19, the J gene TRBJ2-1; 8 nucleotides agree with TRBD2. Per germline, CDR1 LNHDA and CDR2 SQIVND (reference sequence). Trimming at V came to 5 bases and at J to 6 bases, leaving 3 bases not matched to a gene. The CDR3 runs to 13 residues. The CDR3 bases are TGTGCCAGTAGTGATCTAGCGGGCAATGAGCAGTTCTTC. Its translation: CASSDLAGNEQFF.

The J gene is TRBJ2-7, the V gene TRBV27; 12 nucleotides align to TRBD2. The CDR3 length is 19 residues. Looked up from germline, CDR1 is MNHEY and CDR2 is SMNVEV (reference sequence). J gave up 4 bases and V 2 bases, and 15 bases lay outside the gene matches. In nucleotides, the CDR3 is TGTGCCAGCAGTTTAGCCCCCCCTGATGCTAGCGGGAGGGCGTACGAGCAGTACTTC. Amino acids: CASSLAPPDASGRAYEQYF.

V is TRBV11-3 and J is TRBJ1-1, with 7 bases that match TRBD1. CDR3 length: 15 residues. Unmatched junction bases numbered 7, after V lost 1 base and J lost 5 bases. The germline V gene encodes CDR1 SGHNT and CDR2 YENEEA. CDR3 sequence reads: CASSLVTGVGTEAFF. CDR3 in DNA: TGTGCCAGCAGCTTAGTCACAGGGGTAGGGACTGAAGCTTTCTTT.

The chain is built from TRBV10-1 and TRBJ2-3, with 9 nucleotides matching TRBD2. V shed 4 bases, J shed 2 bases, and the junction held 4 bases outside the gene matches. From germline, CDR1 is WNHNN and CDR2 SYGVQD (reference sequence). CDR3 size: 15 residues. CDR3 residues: CASSASGIITDTQYF. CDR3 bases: TGCGCCAGCAGTGCTAGCGGGATAATCACAGATACGCAGTATTTT.

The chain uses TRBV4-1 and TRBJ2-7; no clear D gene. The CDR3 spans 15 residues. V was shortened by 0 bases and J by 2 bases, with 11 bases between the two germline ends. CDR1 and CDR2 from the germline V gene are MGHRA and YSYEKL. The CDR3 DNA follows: TGCGCCAGCAGCCAAGAAGAGTCGGGTGCCTACGAGCAGTACTTC. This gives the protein CASSQEESGAYEQYF.

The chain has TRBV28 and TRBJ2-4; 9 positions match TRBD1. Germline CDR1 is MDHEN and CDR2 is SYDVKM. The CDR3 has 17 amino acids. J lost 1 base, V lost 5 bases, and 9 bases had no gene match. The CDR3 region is CASSPTLDRGAKNIQYF. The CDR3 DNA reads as TGTGCCAGCAGTCCGACCCTCGACAGGGGGGCCAAAAACATTCAGTACTTC.

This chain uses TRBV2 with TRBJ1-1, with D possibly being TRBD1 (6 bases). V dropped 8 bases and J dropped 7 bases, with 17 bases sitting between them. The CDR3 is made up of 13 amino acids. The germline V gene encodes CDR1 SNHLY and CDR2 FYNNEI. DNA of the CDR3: TGTGCCAGCTACGACAGGACAGAAGGTGAAGCTTTCTTT. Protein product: CASYDRTEGEAFF. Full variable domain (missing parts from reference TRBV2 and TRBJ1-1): EPEVTQTPSHQVTQMGQEVILRCVPISNHLYFYWYRQILGQKVEFLVSFYNNEISEKSEIFDDQFSVERPDGSNFTLKIRSTKLEDSAMYFCASYDRTEGEAFFGQGTRLTVV.

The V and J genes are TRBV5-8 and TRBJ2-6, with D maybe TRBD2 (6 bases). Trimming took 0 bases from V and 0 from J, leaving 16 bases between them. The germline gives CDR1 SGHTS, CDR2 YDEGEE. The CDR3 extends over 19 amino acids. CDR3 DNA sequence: TGTGCCAGCAGCTTGGTTCGGGACTTAGTACCCTCTGGGGCCAACGTCCTGACTTTC. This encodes CASSLVRDLVPSGANVLTF.

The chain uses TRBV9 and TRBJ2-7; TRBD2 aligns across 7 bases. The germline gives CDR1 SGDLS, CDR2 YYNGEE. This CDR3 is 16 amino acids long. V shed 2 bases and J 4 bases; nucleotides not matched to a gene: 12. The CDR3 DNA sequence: TGTGCCAGCAGCGTGTCTTGGACTAGTTTGGGTTACGAGCAGTACTTC. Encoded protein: CASSVSWTSLGYEQYF.

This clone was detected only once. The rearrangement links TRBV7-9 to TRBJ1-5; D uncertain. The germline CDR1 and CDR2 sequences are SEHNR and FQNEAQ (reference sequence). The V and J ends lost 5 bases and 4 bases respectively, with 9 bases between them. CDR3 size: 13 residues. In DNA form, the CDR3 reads TGTGCCAGCAGCGCGCGGGGAAATCAGCCCCAGCATTTT. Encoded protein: CASSARGNQPQHF. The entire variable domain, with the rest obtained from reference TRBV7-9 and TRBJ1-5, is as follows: DTGVSQNPRHKITKRGQNVTFRCDPISEHNRLYWYRQTLGQGPEFLTYFQNEAQLEKSRLLSDRFSAERPKGSFSTLEIQRTEQGDSAMYLCASSARGNQPQHFGDGTRLSIL.

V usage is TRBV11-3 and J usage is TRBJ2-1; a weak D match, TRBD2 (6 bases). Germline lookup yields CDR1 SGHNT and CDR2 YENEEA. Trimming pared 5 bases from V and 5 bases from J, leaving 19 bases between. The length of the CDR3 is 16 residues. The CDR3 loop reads CASSPVDSGGHNEQFF. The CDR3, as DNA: TGTGCCAGCAGCCCGGTGGACTCCGGGGGACACAATGAGCAGTTCTTC.

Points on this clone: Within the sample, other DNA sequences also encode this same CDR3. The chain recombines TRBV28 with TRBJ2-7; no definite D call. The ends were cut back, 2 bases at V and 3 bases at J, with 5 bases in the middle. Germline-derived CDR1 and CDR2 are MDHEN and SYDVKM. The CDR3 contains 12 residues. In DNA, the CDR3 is TGTGCCAGCAGTTTAACAGACTACGAGCAGTACTTC. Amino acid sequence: CASSLTDYEQYF.